Listed below are T cell receptor beta chains from one sample, sequenced in a study of breast tumors, draining lymph nodes, adjacent tissues. TCRdb re-analysed the multiplex PCR reads in MiXCR, keeping a single row per CDR3 protein. The repertoire holds some 7,600 distinct CDR3 sequences, with about four fifths as singletons. The sequencing input was tumor-adjacent breast tissue. These receptors were obtained from a female donor with breast cancer. Some clones in this sample may be carry-over from other donors' samples. Each CDR3 is given with its conserved first and last residue. D genes are given only for firm matches. Expanded clones are given a class, and other clones once, few, many or no size at all.

CDR3 protein,CDR3 DNA,J gene,D gene,clone size,V gene
CASSVAGVTGSEQYF,TGTGCCAGTAGTGTCGCGGGCGTGACAGGGAGCGAGCAGTACTTC,TRBJ2-7,TRBD1,once,TRBV19
CSVVGSSYEQYF,TGCAGCGTTGTCGGCAGCTCCTACGAGCAGTACTTC,TRBJ2-7,.,.,TRBV29-1
CASSEWDLQHYEQYF,TGTGCCAGCAGTGAATGGGACCTCCAGCACTACGAGCAGTACTTC,TRBJ2-7,.,.,TRBV6-1
CASSGGLPSGNTIYF,TGCGCCAGCAGCGGGGGACTTCCCTCTGGAAACACCATATATTTT,TRBJ1-3,.,.,TRBV5-1
CASSQDWAGSTDTQYF,TGCGCCAGCAGCCAAGATTGGGCGGGAAGCACAGATACGCAGTATTTT,TRBJ2-3,.,.,TRBV4-1
CASSLGGTSTYEQYF,TGTGCCAGCAGCTTGGGGGGGACATCCACCTACGAGCAGTACTTC,TRBJ2-7,.,.,TRBV5-4
CASSQERRLAVYNEQFF,TGCGCCAGCAGCCAAGAGAGGAGACTAGCGGTCTACAATGAGCAGTTCTTC,TRBJ2-1,TRBD2,medium-sized,TRBV4-1
CASSSGSSGANVLTF,TGCGCCAGCAGCTCTGGGTCCTCTGGGGCCAACGTCCTGACTTTC,TRBJ2-6,.,.,TRBV5-1
CASSVVGRGNEQFF,TGTGCCAGCAGCGTAGTTGGCAGGGGGAATGAGCAGTTCTTC,TRBJ2-1,TRBD1,.,TRBV9
CASSQDRDLSLETQYF,TGCGCCAGCAGCCAAGATCGAGACCTATCTCTAGAGACCCAGTACTTC,TRBJ2-5,.,few,TRBV4-1
CASSQDGGGSYGYTF,TGCGCCAGCAGCCAAGACGGGGGGGGATCTTATGGCTACACCTTC,TRBJ1-2,.,.,TRBV4-1
CASSLPSGGLAQYF,TGTGCCAGCAGCTTACCTAGCGGGGGTTTGGCCCAGTACTTC,TRBJ2-5,TRBD2,medium-sized,TRBV7-3
CASSPVTSRGETQYF,TGTGCCAGCAGCCCAGTGACTAGCAGGGGGGAGACCCAGTACTTC,TRBJ2-5,.,many,TRBV7-9
CASSPGTTSDEQFF,TGTGCCAGCAGCCCGGGGACTACCTCGGATGAGCAGTTCTTC,TRBJ2-1,TRBD2,.,TRBV9
CAVGPLAGAQETQYF,TGTGCCGTCGGACCACTAGCGGGGGCACAAGAGACCCAGTACTTC,TRBJ2-5,TRBD2,.,TRBV7-8
CATSDPHPGPTDTQYF,TGTGCCACCAGTGATCCTCACCCCGGACCCACAGATACGCAGTATTTT,TRBJ2-3,.,.,TRBV24-1
CASSGGTGEAFF,TGTGCCAGCAGTGGGGGGACAGGGGAAGCTTTCTTT,TRBJ1-1,TRBD1,few,TRBV2
CASSWDRGINEQFF,TGTGCCAGCAGCTGGGACAGGGGAATTAATGAGCAGTTCTTC,TRBJ2-1,TRBD1,once,TRBV5-4
CASGTGGRANGYTF,TGTGCCAGCGGGACAGGGGGAAGAGCAAATGGCTACACCTTC,TRBJ1-2,TRBD1,.,TRBV12-3/TRBV12-4
CASSLEGAYTDTQYF,TGCGCCAGCAGCTTGGAAGGGGCTTACACAGATACGCAGTATTTT,TRBJ2-3,.,.,TRBV5-1
CASSSPTRGADTQYF,TGTGCCAGCAGTTCCCCTACCAGGGGAGCAGATACGCAGTATTTT,TRBJ2-3,.,.,TRBV12-3/TRBV12-4
CASSLHPGTSGSYEQYF,TGTGCCAGCAGCTTGCACCCCGGGACTAGCGGGTCCTACGAGCAGTACTTC,TRBJ2-7,TRBD2,.,TRBV7-3
CASSRGPSGILGPDTQYF,TGCGCCAGCAGCCGTGGGCCTAGCGGGATTTTGGGCCCAGATACGCAGTATTTT,TRBJ2-3,TRBD2,.,TRBV5-1
CASSTNADNYEQYF,TGTGCCAGCAGTACAAATGCGGATAACTACGAGCAGTACTTC,TRBJ2-7,.,.,TRBV12-3/TRBV12-4
CASSFMVTGRDSGYTF,TGTGCCAGCAGTTTCATGGTCACAGGACGGGATTCAGGCTACACCTTC,TRBJ1-2,.,.,TRBV6-6
CASRVPGQGRLGQYF,TGTGCCAGCAGAGTACCGGGACAGGGGCGATTGGGGCAGTACTTC,TRBJ2-7,TRBD1,many,TRBV28
CSARDRGNQPQHF,TGCAGTGCTAGAGACAGGGGCAATCAGCCCCAGCATTTT,TRBJ1-5,.,.,TRBV20-1
CASSEEAKYEQYF,TGTGCCAGCAGTGAGGAGGCTAAATACGAGCAGTACTTC,TRBJ2-7,.,.,TRBV6-1
CASSLARRGEQYF,TGTGCCAGCAGCTTAGCACGACGGGGCGAGCAGTACTTC,TRBJ2-7,.,.,TRBV7-6
CASSELAGKPSSDTQYF,TGTGCCAGCAGTGAATTAGCAGGGAAACCAAGTTCAGATACGCAGTATTTT,TRBJ2-3,.,.,TRBV25-1
CASSHTTGFGGDTQYF,TGTGCCAGCAGCCACACAACAGGGTTTGGGGGAGATACGCAGTATTTT,TRBJ2-3,.,.,TRBV5-5
CASSLGRGGSYEQYF,TGTGCCAGCAGCCTAGGGAGGGGCGGCTCCTACGAGCAGTACTTC,TRBJ2-7,TRBD2,few,TRBV25-1
CASSLIQGEVGSPLHF,TGTGCCAGCAGCTTAATACAAGGGGAAGTAGGTTCACCCCTCCACTTT,TRBJ1-6,.,once,TRBV11-2
CASSQVRYKETEKLFF,TGTGCCAGCAGCCAAGTAAGGTACAAGGAGACTGAAAAACTGTTTTTT,TRBJ1-4,.,.,TRBV14
CASSSRIAGVVETQYF,TGTGCCAGCAGTTCCCGTATAGCGGGAGTAGTGGAGACCCAGTACTTC,TRBJ2-5,TRBD2,.,TRBV27
CSARGTSGIGYEQYF,TGCAGTGCTAGAGGGACTAGCGGGATCGGCTACGAGCAGTACTTC,TRBJ2-7,TRBD2,.,TRBV20-1
CASSGRVYNEQFF,TGTGCCAGTAGCGGGAGAGTCTACAATGAGCAGTTCTTC,TRBJ2-1,.,.,TRBV19
CASSTGWTYEQYF,TGTGCCAGTAGCACAGGGTGGACCTACGAGCAGTACTTC,TRBJ2-7,.,.,TRBV19
CASSYVQETQYF,TGTGCCAGCAGTTACGTCCAAGAGACCCAGTACTTC,TRBJ2-5,.,.,TRBV6-6
CASSGTSGRADTQYF,TGTGCCAGCAGTGGGACTAGCGGGAGAGCAGATACGCAGTATTTT,TRBJ2-3,TRBD2,.,TRBV2
CATSDFTQGEQFF,TGTGCCACCAGTGATTTTACGCAGGGCGAGCAGTTCTTC,TRBJ2-1,.,.,TRBV24-1
CASSQIGRESYNEQFF,TGCGCCAGCAGCCAAATCGGACGGGAGAGCTACAATGAGCAGTTCTTC,TRBJ2-1,.,.,TRBV4-1
CAWSWTKETQYF,TGTGCCTGGTCTTGGACTAAAGAGACCCAGTACTTC,TRBJ2-5,.,many,TRBV30
CASSLMTGSYEQYF,TGTGCCAGCAGCTTAATGACAGGGTCCTACGAGCAGTACTTC,TRBJ2-7,TRBD1,.,TRBV11-2
CASSLAAGELFF,TGTGCCAGCAGCTTAGCGGCCGGGGAGCTGTTTTTT,TRBJ2-2,.,.,TRBV7-9
CASSRHASGSYNEQFF,TGCGCCAGCAGCCGACATGCTAGCGGGAGCTACAATGAGCAGTTCTTC,TRBJ2-1,TRBD2,.,TRBV4-1
CASSIHFYTDTQYF,TGTGCCAGTAGTATACATTTTTACACAGATACGCAGTATTTT,TRBJ2-3,.,.,TRBV19
CASSFDRNYEQYF,TGTGCCAGCAGCTTCGACAGAAACTACGAGCAGTACTTC,TRBJ2-7,.,.,TRBV5-8
CASREGPGSYYEQYF,TGTGCCAGCAGAGAAGGCCCAGGGAGTTACTACGAGCAGTACTTC,TRBJ2-7,.,once,TRBV6-1
CSVNNYGYTF,TGCAGCGTTAATAACTATGGCTACACCTTC,TRBJ1-2,.,once,TRBV29-1
CASSPEGADEQYF,TGCGCCAGCAGCCCCGAGGGGGCGGACGAGCAGTACTTC,TRBJ2-7,TRBD1,many,TRBV4-3
CASSSLRTSGGERVNEQFF,TGTGCCAGCAGTAGCCTACGGACTAGCGGGGGGGAGAGGGTGAATGAGCAGTTCTTC,TRBJ2-1,TRBD2,.,TRBV12-3/TRBV12-4
CSARMGGLETQYF,TGCAGTGCTAGAATGGGGGGGCTGGAGACCCAGTACTTC,TRBJ2-5,.,.,TRBV20-1
CSVEVLAGGGGELFF,TGCAGCGTTGAGGTGCTAGCGGGAGGCGGAGGGGAGCTGTTTTTT,TRBJ2-2,TRBD2,once,TRBV29-1
CASSPRQGHNEKLFF,TGTGCCAGCAGCCCAAGACAGGGGCATAATGAAAAACTGTTTTTT,TRBJ1-4,TRBD1,.,TRBV12-3/TRBV12-4